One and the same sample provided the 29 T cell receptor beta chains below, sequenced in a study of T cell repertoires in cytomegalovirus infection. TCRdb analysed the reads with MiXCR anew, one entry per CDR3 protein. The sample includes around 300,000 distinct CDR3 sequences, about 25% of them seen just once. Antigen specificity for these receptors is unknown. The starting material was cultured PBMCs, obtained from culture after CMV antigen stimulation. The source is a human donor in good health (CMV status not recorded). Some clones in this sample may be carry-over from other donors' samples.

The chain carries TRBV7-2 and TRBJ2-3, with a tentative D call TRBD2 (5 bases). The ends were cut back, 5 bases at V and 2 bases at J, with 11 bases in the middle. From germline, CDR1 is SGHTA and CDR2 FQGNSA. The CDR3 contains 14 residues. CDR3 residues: CASSPPGVTDTQYF. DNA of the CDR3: TGTGCCAGCAGCCCACCCGGGGTCACAGATACGCAGTATTTT. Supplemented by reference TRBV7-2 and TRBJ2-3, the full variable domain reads GAGVSQSPSNKVTEKGKDVELRCDPISGHTALYWYRQSLGQGLEFLIYFQGNSAPDKSGLPSDRFSAERTGGSVSTLTIQRTQQEDSAVYLCASSPPGVTDTQYFGPGTRLTVL.

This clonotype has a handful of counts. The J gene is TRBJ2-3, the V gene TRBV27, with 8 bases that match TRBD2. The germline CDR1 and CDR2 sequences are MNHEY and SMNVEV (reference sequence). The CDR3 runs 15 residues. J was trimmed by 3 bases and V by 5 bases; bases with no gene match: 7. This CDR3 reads CASSPRGGRTDTQYF. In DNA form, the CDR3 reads TGTGCCAGCAGTCCCCGGGGCGGGAGGACAGATACGCAGTATTTT.

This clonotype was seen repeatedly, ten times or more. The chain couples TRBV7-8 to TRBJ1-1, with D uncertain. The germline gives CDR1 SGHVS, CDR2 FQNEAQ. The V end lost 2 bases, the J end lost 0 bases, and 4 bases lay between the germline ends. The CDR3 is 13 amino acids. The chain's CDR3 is CASSLLVNTEAFF. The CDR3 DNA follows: TGTGCCAGCAGCTTATTGGTGAACACTGAAGCTTTCTTT.

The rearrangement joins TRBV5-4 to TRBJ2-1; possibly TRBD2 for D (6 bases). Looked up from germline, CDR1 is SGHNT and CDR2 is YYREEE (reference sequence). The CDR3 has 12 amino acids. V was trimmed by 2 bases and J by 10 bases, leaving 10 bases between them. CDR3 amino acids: CASSFPRGEQFF. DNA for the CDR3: TGTGCCAGCAGCTTTCCCCGGGGGGAGCAGTTCTTC.

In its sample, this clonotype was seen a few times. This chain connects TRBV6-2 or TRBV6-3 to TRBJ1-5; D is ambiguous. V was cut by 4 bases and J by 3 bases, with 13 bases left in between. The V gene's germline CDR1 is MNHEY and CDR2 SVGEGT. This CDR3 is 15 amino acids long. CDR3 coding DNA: TGTGCCAGCAGTTTCCTCGGGTCAAACAATCAGCCCCAGCATTTT. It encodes CASSFLGSNNQPQHF.

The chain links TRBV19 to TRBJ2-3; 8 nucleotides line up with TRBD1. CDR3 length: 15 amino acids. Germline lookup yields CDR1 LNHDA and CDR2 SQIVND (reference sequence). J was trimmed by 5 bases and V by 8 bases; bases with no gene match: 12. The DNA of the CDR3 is TGTGCCAGTTCGATGCCGGACAGGGCGAAAGATACGCAGTATTTT. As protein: CASSMPDRAKDTQYF.

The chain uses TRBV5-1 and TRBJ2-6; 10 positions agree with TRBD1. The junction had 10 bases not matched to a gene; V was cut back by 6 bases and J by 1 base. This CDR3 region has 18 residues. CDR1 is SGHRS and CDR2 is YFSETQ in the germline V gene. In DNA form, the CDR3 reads TGCGCCAGCACCCCCCGCGGGACAGGGGAATCTGGGGCCAACGTCCTGACTTTC. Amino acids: CASTPRGTGESGANVLTF. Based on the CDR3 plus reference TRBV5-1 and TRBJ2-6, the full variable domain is KAGVTQTPRYLIKTRGQQVTLSCSPISGHRSVSWYQQTPGQGLQFLFEYFSETQRNKGNFPGRFSGRQFSNSRSEMNVSTLELGDSALYLCASTPRGTGESGANVLTFGAGSRLTVL.

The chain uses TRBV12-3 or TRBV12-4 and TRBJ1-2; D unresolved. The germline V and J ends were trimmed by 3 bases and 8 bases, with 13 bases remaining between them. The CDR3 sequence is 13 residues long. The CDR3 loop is CASSLRGSRGYTF. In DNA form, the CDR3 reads TGTGCCAGCAGTTTGCGCGGATCACGAGGCTACACCTTC.

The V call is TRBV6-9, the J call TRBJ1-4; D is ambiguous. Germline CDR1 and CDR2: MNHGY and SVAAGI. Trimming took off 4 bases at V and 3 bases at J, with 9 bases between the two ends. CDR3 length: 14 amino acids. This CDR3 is CASSWAGANEKLFF. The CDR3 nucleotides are TGTGCCAGCAGTTGGGCGGGCGCTAATGAAAAACTGTTTTTT.

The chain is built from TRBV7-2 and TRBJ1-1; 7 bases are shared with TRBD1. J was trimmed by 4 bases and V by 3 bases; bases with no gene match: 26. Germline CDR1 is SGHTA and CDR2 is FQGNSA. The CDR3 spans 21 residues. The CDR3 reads CASSLRGLVFSGAQSGTEAFF. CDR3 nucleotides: TGTGCCAGCAGCTTGAGGGGGCTCGTATTTTCGGGCGCTCAATCGGGCACTGAAGCTTTCTTT.

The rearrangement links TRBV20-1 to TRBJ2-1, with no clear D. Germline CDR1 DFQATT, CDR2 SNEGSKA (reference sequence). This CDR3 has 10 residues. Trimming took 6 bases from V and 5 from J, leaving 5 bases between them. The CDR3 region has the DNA TGCAGTGCCCGGGACAATGAGCAGTTCTTC. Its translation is CSARDNEQFF.

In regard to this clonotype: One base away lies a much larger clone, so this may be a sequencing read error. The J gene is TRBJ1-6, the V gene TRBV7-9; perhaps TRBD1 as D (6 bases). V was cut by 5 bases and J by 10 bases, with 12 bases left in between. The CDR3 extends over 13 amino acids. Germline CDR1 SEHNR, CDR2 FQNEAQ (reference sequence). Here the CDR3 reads CASSPYRESPLHF. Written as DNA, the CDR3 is TGTGCCAGCAGCCCCTACAGGGAGTCACCCCTCCACTTT.

DNA for the CDR3: TGTGCCAGCATCGTAAACCCCAGGGCTCAAGCTTTCTTT. As protein: CASIVNPRAQAFF. The chain has TRBV28 and TRBJ1-1, with a possible D match to TRBD1 (5 bases). There are 13 residues in the CDR3. V was pared by 7 bases and J by 9 bases, with 18 bases between. Per germline, CDR1 MDHEN and CDR2 SYDVKM.

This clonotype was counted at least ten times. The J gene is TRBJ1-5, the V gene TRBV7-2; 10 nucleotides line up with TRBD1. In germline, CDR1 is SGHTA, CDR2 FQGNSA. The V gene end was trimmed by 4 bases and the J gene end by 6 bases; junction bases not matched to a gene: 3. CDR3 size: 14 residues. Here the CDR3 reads CASSYDRGPQPQHF. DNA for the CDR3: TGTGCCAGCAGCTACGACAGGGGGCCTCAGCCCCAGCATTTT.

The CDR3 DNA is TGTGCCAGCAGCATAGACAGGGGATGGACTGAAGCTTTCTTT. Its protein is CASSIDRGWTEAFF. This sequence joins TRBV7-2 and TRBJ1-1, with TRBD1 matching over 8 bases. V gave up 5 bases and J gave up 5 bases; unmatched junction bases: 7. This CDR3 contains 14 residues. Germline V gene data show CDR1 as SGHTA and CDR2 as FQGNSA.

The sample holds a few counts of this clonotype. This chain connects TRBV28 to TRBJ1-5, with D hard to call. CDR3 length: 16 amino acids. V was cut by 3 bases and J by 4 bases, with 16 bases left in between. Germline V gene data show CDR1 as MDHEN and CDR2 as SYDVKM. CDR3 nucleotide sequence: TGTGCCAGCAGTTTCCGTTTGCGGGCGGGGAATCAGCCCCAGCATTTT. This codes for CASSFRLRAGNQPQHF.

The CDR3 reads CATSRDYNTDLFF. Here the CDR3 DNA reads TGTGCCACCAGCAGAGACTACAACACGGATCTGTTCTTC. The rearrangement joins TRBV15 to TRBJ2-1; D is ambiguous. Germline assignment: CDR1 LNHNV and CDR2 YYDKDF (reference sequence). The CDR3 runs to 13 residues. Deletions cut 0 bases from V and 15 bases from J, with 15 bases between. Complete variable domain (other parts from reference TRBV15 and TRBJ2-1): DAMVIQNPRYQVTQFGKPVTLSCSQTLNHNVMYWYQQKSSQAPKLLFHYYDKDFNNEADTPDNFQSRRPNTSFCFLDIRSPGLGDTAMYLCATSRDYNTDLFFGPGTRLTVL.

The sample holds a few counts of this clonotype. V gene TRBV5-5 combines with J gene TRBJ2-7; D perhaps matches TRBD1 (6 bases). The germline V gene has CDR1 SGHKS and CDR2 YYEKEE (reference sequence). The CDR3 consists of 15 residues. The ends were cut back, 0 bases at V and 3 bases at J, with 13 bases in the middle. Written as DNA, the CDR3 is TGTGCCAGCAGCTTGGCCACAGGGCCCCGCTACGAGCAGTACGTC. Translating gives CASSLATGPRYEQYV.

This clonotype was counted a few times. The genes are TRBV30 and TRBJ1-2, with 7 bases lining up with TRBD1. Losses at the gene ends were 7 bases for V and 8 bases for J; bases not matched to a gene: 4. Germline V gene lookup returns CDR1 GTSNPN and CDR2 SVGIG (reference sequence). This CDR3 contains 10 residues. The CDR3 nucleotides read TGTGCCTTGACAGGGAGGGGCTACACCTTC. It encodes CALTGRGYTF.

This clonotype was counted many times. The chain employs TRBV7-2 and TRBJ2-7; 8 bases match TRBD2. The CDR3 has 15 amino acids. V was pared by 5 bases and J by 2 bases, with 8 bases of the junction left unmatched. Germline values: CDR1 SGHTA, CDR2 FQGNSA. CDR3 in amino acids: CASSQSGSEAYEQYF. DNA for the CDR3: TGTGCCAGCAGCCAAAGCGGGAGTGAGGCCTACGAGCAGTACTTC. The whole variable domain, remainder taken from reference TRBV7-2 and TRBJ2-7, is GAGVSQSPSNKVTEKGKDVELRCDPISGHTALYWYRQSLGQGLEFLIYFQGNSAPDKSGLPSDRFSAERTGGSVSTLTIQRTQQEDSAVYLCASSQSGSEAYEQYFGPGTRLTVT.

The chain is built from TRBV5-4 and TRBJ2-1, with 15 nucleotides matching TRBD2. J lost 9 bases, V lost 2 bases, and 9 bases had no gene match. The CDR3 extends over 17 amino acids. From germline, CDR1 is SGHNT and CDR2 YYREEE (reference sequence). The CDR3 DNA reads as TGTGCCAGCAGCTTAGGACTAGCGGGAGGGCCGGGCAGTGAGCAGTTCTTC. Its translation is CASSLGLAGGPGSEQFF.

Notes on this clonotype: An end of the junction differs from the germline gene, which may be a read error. The CDR3 nucleotides are TGTGCCAGCAGGGGGAGGGTGTCGGGCTCTTCGAAAACCGGGGAGCTGTTTTTT. It specifies CASRGRVSGSSKTGELFF. V and J are TRBV6-6 and TRBJ2-2; 7 nucleotides align to TRBD2. Germline CDR1 is MNHNY and CDR2 is SVGAGI (reference sequence). This CDR3 is 18 amino acids long.

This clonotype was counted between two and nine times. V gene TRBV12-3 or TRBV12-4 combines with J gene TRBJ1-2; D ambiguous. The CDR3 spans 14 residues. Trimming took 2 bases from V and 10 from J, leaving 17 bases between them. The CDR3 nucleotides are TGTGCCAGCAGTTTATCCCTCGGTCACCTCGACTACACCTTC. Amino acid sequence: CASSLSLGHLDYTF.

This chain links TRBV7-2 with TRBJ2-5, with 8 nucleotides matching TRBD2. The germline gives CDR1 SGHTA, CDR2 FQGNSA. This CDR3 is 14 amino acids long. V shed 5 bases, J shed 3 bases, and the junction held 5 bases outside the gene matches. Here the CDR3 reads CASSPQRGKETQYF. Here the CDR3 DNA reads TGTGCCAGCAGCCCTCAGCGGGGGAAAGAGACCCAGTACTTC.

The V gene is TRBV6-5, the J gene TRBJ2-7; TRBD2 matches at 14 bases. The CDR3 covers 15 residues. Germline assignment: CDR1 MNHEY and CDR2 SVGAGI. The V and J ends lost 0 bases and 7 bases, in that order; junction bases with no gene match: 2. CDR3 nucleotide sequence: TGTGCCAGCAGTTACTCGGGACTAGCGGGAGAGGAGCAGTACGTC. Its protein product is CASSYSGLAGEEQYV.

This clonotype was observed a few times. CDR3 loop: CASNPRRGYTF. The CDR3 DNA reads as TGTGCCAGCAATCCTCGGCGGGGCTACACCTTC. This chain uses TRBV6-6 with TRBJ1-2; no clear D. This CDR3 is 11 amino acids long. The germline gives CDR1 MNHNY, CDR2 SVGAGI (reference sequence). The V end was cut by 7 bases, the J end by 8 bases, with 11 bases between.

The CDR3 bases are TGCGCCAGCAGCCAAGGGCCAGGGGAGAACTATGGCTACACCTTC. It codes for CASSQGPGENYGYTF. The chain has TRBV4-1 and TRBJ1-2; perhaps TRBD1 as D (6 bases). V lost 1 base to trimming and J lost 2 bases, with 11 bases between them. CDR1 is MGHRA and CDR2 is YSYEKL in the germline V gene. This CDR3 region has 15 residues.

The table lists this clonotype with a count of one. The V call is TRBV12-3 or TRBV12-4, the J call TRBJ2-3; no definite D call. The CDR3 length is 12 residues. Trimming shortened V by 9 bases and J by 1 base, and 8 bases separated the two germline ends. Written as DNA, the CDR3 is TGTGCCAGTAATGGGGGCACAGATACGCAGTATTTT. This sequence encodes CASNGGTDTQYF.

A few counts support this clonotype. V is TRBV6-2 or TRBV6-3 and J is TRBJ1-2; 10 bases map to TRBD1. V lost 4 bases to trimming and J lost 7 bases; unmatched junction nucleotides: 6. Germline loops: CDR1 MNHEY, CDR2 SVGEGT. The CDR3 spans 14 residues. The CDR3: CASSSSGTGAGYTF. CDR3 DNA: TGTGCCAGCAGTTCCTCCGGGACAGGGGCTGGCTACACCTTC.